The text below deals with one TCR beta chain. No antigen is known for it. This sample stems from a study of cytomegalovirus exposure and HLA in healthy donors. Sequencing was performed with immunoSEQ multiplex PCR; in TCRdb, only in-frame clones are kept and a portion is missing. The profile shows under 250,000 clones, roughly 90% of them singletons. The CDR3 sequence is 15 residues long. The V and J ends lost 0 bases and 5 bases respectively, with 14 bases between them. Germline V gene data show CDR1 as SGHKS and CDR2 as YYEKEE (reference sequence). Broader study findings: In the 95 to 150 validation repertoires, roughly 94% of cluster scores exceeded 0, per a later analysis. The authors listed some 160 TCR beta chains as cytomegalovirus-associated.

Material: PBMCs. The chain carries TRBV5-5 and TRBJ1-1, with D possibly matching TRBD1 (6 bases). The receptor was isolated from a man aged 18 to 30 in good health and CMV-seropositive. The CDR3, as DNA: TGTGCCAGCAGCTTGGTCGGAGGGGGGAGGACTGAAGCTTTCTTT. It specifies CASSLVGGGRTEAFF.